The entry below gives a single TCR beta chain sequence along with its context. This sample was taken from a study of blood T cell repertoires in COVID-19. Per germline, CDR1 SGHNT and CDR2 YYREEE (reference sequence). CDR3 size: 14 residues. Germline trimming cut 5 bases from V and 4 bases from J; bases unmatched to any gene: 9. The repertoire was sequenced with immunoSEQ multiplex PCR; TCRdb's copy has only in-frame clones and lacks some. The sample carries around 63,000 clones, 88% recorded once. The sequence derives from a man aged 50-60 years with active COVID-19. Sequences were obtained from peripheral blood. The rearrangement links TRBV5-4 to TRBJ2-7; TRBD2 agrees at 7 bases. The CDR3 protein is CASRPGEGRYEQYF. In DNA, the CDR3 is TGTGCCAGCAGGCCGGGGGAGGGACGATACGAGCAGTACTTC. The full variable domain, rest sourced from reference TRBV5-4 and TRBJ2-7, is ETGVTQSPTHLIKTRGQQVTLRCSSQSGHNTVSWYQQALGQGPQFIFQYYREEENGRGNFPPRFSGLQFPNYSSELNVNALELDDSALYLCASRPGEGRYEQYFGPGTRLTVT.